The 12 T cell receptor beta chains below all came from one sample that was sequenced in a study of blood T cell repertoires in COVID-19 (dated by TCRdb to 2018 to 2021). Receptors were amplified or captured by the immunoSEQ multiplex PCR assay. TCRdb carries this immuneACCESS record with in-frame sequences only. Its versions omit some clonotypes, under half of them owing to an unresolved V gene in the studies checked, with the rest unexplained. Across this sample there are roughly 230,000 clones, with around 90% seen only once. The ten largest clones take up about 2.1% of the sample. The material sequenced was peripheral blood. These receptors all come from an older woman with COVID-19, enrolled during active disease.

V and J are TRBV6-5 and TRBJ1-3; no firm D call. With 2 bases removed from V and 8 bases from J, the gap between germline ends came to 13 bases. The length of the CDR3 is 14 residues. Germline CDR1 and CDR2: MNHEY and SVGAGI. The CDR3 here is CASSYTLGEDTIYF. The DNA for the CDR3 is TGTGCCAGCAGTTACACCCTCGGGGAGGACACCATATATTTT.

The J gene is TRBJ2-7, the V gene TRBV27; D perhaps matches TRBD1 (5 bases). V was trimmed by 0 bases and J by 2 bases, leaving 8 bases between them. Germline V gene lookup returns CDR1 MNHEY and CDR2 SMNVEV (reference sequence). This CDR3 has 14 amino acids. In DNA form, the CDR3 reads TGTGCCAGCAGTTTATCCCGACAGACCTACGAGCAGTACTTC. Translated, it gives CASSLSRQTYEQYF.

The gene calls are TRBV5-4 and TRBJ2-5, with 10 bases aligning to TRBD2. There are 15 residues in the CDR3. Germline V gene lookup returns CDR1 SGHNT and CDR2 YYREEE (reference sequence). V lost 4 bases and J lost 5; bases outside the gene matches: 8. CDR3 DNA: TGTGCCAGCAGCGATACTAGCGGGGTCGGGGAGACCCAGTACTTC. It translates to CASSDTSGVGETQYF.

The CDR3 coding sequence is TGTGCCAGCAGCTTAAACCTGGGCCTAGCGAGCACAGATACGCAGTATTTT. As protein: CASSLNLGLASTDTQYF. The chain combines TRBV11-3 with TRBJ2-3; the D gene is possibly TRBD2 (6 bases). Trimming shortened V by 2 bases and J by 0 bases, and 15 bases separated the two germline ends. The germline CDR1 and CDR2 sequences are SGHNT and YENEEA. The CDR3 runs 17 residues.

The chain is built from TRBV6-5 and TRBJ1-1, with D maybe TRBD1 (6 bases). This CDR3 comprises 16 residues. Germline values: CDR1 MNHEY, CDR2 SVGAGI. V was pared by 0 bases and J by 1 base, with 12 bases between. DNA for the CDR3: TGTGCCAGCAGTTACTCGAGTGGGACAACGAACACTGAAGCTTTCTTT. Amino acids: CASSYSSGTTNTEAFF.

The J gene is TRBJ2-3, the V gene TRBV5-1, with TRBD1 matching over 7 bases. Germline V gene data show CDR1 as SGHRS and CDR2 as YFSETQ. This CDR3 is built from 15 residues. V lost 0 bases and J lost 2; bases outside the gene matches: 3. As DNA, the CDR3 is TGCGCCAGCAGCTTGGGACAGGGCGACACAGATACGCAGTATTTT. It encodes CASSLGQGDTDTQYF. Using reference TRBV5-1 and TRBJ2-3 for the parts outside the CDR3, the full variable domain is KAGVTQTPRYLIKTRGQQVTLSCSPISGHRSVSWYQQTPGQGLQFLFEYFSETQRNKGNFPGRFSGRQFSNSRSEMNVSTLELGDSALYLCASSLGQGDTDTQYFGPGTRLTVL.

This clone appeared once. V and J are TRBV18 and TRBJ1-1; D is perhaps TRBD1 (5 bases). V was shortened by 1 base and J by 6 bases, with 12 bases between the two germline ends. CDR1 is KGHSH, CDR2 LQKENI, per germline. The CDR3 totals 14 residues. This CDR3 reads CASSPRGLTAEAFF. CDR3 bases: TGTGCCAGCTCACCACGGGGCCTGACCGCTGAAGCTTTCTTT.

The rearrangement links TRBV18 to TRBJ1-6; tentative D call: TRBD1 (6 bases). Trimming left V 3 bases short and J 7 bases short, with 19 bases between. Germline V CDR1 and CDR2: KGHSH, LQKENI. The CDR3 covers 17 residues. CDR3 in DNA: TGTGCCAGCTCACCTGTTTCAGGGGACGGGATGAATTCACCCCTCCACTTT. It translates to CASSPVSGDGMNSPLHF. Variable domain in full (rest from reference TRBV18 and TRBJ1-6): NAGVMQNPRHLVRRRGQEARLRCSPMKGHSHVYWYRQLPEEGLKFMVYLQKENIIDESGMPKERFSAEFPKEGPSILRIQQVVRGDSAAYFCASSPVSGDGMNSPLHFGNGTRLTVT.

V and J are TRBV25-1 and TRBJ1-1; 9 nucleotides align to TRBD1. Germline assignment: CDR1 MGHDK and CDR2 SYGVNS. The CDR3 spans 16 residues. V shed 6 bases, J shed 4 bases, and the junction held 12 bases outside the gene matches. The CDR3 loop is CASRPGQGFISTEAFF. The CDR3 DNA reads as TGTGCCAGCAGGCCGGGACAGGGCTTTATTAGCACTGAAGCTTTCTTT.

V usage is TRBV19 and J usage is TRBJ1-2; D possibly corresponds to TRBD1 (6 bases). This CDR3 has 18 residues. Germline lookup yields CDR1 LNHDA and CDR2 SQIVND (reference sequence). The V end was cut by 7 bases, the J end by 7 bases, with 31 bases between. The DNA of the CDR3 is TGTGCCAGTACCCCCGATCCCGGACAGTTCGGGGCCAGAAGTGGCTACACCTTC. This sequence encodes CASTPDPGQFGARSGYTF. Together with reference TRBV19 and TRBJ1-2, the CDR3 gives the full variable domain: DGGITQSPKYLFRKEGQNVTLSCEQNLNHDAMYWYRQDPGQGLRLIYYSQIVNDFQKGDIAEGYSVSREKKESFPLTVTSAQKNPTAFYLCASTPDPGQFGARSGYTFGSGTRLTVV.

The chain joins TRBV25-1 to TRBJ1-2, with D hard to call. The germline V and J ends were trimmed by 4 bases and 3 bases, with 9 bases remaining between them. Germline CDR1 MGHDK, CDR2 SYGVNS. The CDR3 sequence is 13 residues long. DNA for the CDR3: TGTGCCAGCAGTGTACCCGGGGACTATGGCTACACCTTC. It specifies CASSVPGDYGYTF.

This chain connects TRBV5-1 to TRBJ1-5; TRBD1 matches 8 bases. CDR1 is SGHRS and CDR2 is YFSETQ in the germline V gene. This CDR3 is built from 15 residues. Trimming cost V 5 bases and J 6 bases; bases outside gene matches: 10. The CDR3 here is CASSSAGGLGQPQHF. The CDR3 DNA reads TGCGCCAGCAGTTCCGCAGGGGGCTTGGGTCAGCCCCAGCATTTT.